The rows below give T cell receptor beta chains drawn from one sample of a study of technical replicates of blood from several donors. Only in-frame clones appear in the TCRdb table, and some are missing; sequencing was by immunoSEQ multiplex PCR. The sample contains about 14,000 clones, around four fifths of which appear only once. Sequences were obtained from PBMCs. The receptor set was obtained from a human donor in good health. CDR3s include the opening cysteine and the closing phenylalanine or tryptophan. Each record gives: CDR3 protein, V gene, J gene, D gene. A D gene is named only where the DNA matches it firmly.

CASSPGLAGDEQYF	TRBV9	TRBJ2-7	TRBD2
CASSLGAGGADTQYF	TRBV28	TRBJ2-3	TRBD2
CASSLALRGGEQYF	TRBV7-8	TRBJ2-7	.
CASSLWTSGDEQYF	TRBV2	TRBJ2-7	TRBD2
CASTTGTSGRNEQFF	TRBV7-9	TRBJ2-1	TRBD2
CASSSGTGFQETQYF	TRBV7-9	TRBJ2-5	TRBD1
CASSPSGSETQYF	TRBV4-1	TRBJ2-5	TRBD2
CASSLEAPPEQYF	TRBV27	TRBJ2-7	.
CASSLSGPNEKLFF	TRBV27	TRBJ1-4	.
CASSGTSGSTDTQYF	TRBV28	TRBJ2-3	TRBD2
CASSTGPDGRRQETQYF	TRBV7-9	TRBJ2-5	TRBD2
CASSPFELSNEQYF	TRBV18	TRBJ2-7	.
CSGLENYGYTF	TRBV29-1	TRBJ1-2	.
CQRGRGEKAYGYTF	TRBV28	TRBJ1-2	.
CASSPQGPLSYEQYF	TRBV7-7	TRBJ2-7	.
CSVESGNNEQFF	TRBV29-1	TRBJ2-1	.
CASSPGQGQQPQHF	TRBV5-1	TRBJ1-5	TRBD1